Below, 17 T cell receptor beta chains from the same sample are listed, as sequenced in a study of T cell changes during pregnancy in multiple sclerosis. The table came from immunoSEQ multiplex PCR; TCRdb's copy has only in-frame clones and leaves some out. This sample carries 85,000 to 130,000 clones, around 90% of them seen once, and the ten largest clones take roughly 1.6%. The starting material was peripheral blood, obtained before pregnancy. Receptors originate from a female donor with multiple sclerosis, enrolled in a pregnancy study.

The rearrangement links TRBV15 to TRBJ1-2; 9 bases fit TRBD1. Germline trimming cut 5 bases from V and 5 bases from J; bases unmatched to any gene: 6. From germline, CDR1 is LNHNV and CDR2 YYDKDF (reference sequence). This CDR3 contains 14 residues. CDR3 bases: TGTGCCACCAGCGGACAGGGGATACGGTATGGCTACACCTTC. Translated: CATSGQGIRYGYTF. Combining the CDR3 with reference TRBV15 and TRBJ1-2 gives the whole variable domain DAMVIQNPRYQVTQFGKPVTLSCSQTLNHNVMYWYQQKSSQAPKLLFHYYDKDFNNEADTPDNFQSRRPNTSFCFLDIRSPGLGDTAMYLCATSGQGIRYGYTFGSGTRLTVV.

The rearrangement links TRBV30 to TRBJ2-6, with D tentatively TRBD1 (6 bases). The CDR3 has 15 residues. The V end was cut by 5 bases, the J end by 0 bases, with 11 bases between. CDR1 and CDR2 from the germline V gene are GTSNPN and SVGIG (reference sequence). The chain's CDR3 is CAWGRQDSGANVLTF. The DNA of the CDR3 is TGTGCCTGGGGCCGACAGGACTCTGGGGCCAACGTCCTGACTTTC.

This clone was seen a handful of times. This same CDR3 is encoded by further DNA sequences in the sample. Here the CDR3 reads CASSIKRNTEAFF. Written as DNA, the CDR3 is TGTGCCAGTAGTATCAAGAGGAACACTGAAGCTTTCTTT. This sequence joins TRBV19 and TRBJ1-1; the D is unclear. The CDR3 consists of 13 residues. V lost 3 bases and J lost 1, with 6 bases in between. CDR1 and CDR2 (germline): LNHDA, SQIVND (reference sequence).

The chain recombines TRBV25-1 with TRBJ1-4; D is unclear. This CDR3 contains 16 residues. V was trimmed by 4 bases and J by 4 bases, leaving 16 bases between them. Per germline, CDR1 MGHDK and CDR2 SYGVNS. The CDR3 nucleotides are TGTGCCAGCAGTGCCGAGGGTACAGCCGATAATGAAAAACTGTTTTTT. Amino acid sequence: CASSAEGTADNEKLFF.

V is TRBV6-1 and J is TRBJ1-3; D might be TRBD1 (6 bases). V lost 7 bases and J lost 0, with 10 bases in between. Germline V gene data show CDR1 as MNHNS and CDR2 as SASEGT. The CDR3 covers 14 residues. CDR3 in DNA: TGTGCCAGCACCATGACAGGCTCTGGAAACACCATATATTTT. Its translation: CASTMTGSGNTIYF.

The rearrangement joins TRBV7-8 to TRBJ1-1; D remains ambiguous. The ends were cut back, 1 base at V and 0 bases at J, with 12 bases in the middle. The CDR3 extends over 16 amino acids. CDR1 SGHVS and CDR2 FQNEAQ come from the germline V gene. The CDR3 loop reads CASSLDHSPMNTEAFF. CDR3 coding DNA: TGTGCCAGCAGCTTAGATCATTCCCCTATGAACACTGAAGCTTTCTTT.

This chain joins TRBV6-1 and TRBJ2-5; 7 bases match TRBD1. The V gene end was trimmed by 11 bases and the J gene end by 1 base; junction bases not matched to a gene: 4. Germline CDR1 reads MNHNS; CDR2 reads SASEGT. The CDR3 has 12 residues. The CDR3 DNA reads TGTGCCCTGACAGGGCCCCAAGAGACCCAGTACTTC. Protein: CALTGPQETQYF.

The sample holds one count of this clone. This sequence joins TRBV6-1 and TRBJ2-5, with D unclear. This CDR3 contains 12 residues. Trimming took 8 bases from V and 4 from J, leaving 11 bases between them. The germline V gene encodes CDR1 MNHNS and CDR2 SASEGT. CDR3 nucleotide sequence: TGTGCCAGCTCCATAAAGAGAGAGACCCAGTACTTC. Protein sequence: CASSIKRETQYF.

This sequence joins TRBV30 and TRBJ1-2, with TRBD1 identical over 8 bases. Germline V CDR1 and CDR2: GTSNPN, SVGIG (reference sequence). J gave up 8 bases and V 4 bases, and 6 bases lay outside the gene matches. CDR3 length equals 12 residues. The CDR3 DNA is TGTGCCTGGACAGGGGGCGTGTGGGGCTACACCTTC. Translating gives CAWTGGVWGYTF.

This CDR3 is CAWGGSTDTQYF. The CDR3 DNA follows: TGTGCCTGGGGGGGGAGCACAGATACGCAGTATTTT. The chain couples TRBV30 to TRBJ2-3, with D maybe TRBD2 (6 bases). The CDR3 is 12 amino acids. V gave up 5 bases and J gave up 0 bases, with 6 bases separating them. Per germline, CDR1 GTSNPN and CDR2 SVGIG (reference sequence).

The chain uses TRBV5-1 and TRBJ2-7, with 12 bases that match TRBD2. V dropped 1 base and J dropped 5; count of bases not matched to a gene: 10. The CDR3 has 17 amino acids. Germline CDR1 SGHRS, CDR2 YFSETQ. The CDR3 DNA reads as TGCGCCAGCAGCTTGTGGGCTAGCGGGAGGGGTTTGAACGAGCAGTACTTC. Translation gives CASSLWASGRGLNEQYF.

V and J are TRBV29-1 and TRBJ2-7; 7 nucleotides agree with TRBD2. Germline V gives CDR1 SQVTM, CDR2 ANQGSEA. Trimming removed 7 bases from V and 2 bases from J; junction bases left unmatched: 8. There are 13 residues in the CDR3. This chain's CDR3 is CSAGQGLPYEQYF. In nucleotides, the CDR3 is TGCAGCGCCGGCCAGGGACTACCCTACGAGCAGTACTTC.

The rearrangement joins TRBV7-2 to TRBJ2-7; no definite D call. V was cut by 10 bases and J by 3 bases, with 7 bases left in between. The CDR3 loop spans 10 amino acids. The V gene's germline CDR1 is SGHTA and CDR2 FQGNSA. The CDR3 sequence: CATGDYEQYF. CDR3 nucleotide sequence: TGTGCCACCGGAGACTACGAGCAGTACTTC.

Written as DNA, the CDR3 is TGTGCCAGCAGCTTATTAGGTTGGGGAGGGGTAAACACTGAAGCTTTCTTT. It is translated as CASSLLGWGGVNTEAFF. V gene TRBV7-6 combines with J gene TRBJ1-1; the D gene is possibly TRBD1 (5 bases). Germline V gene sequence: CDR1 SGHVS, CDR2 FNYEAQ. The V and J ends lost 2 bases and 2 bases respectively, with 18 bases between them. This CDR3 contains 17 residues.

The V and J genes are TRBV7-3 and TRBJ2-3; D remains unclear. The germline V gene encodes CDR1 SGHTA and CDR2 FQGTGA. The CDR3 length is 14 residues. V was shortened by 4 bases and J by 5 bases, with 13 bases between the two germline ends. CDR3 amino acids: CASSSGRQQDTQYF. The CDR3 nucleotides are TGTGCCAGCAGCTCAGGAAGACAACAAGATACGCAGTATTTT. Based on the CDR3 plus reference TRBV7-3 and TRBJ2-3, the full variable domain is GAGVSQTPSNKVTEKGKYVELRCDPISGHTALYWYRQSLGQGPEFLIYFQGTGAADDSGLPNDRFFAVRPEGSVSTLKIQRTERGDSAVYLCASSSGRQQDTQYFGPGTRLTVL.

The CDR3 protein is CASSDRQDRNEKLFF. The CDR3 DNA is TGTGCCAGCAGCGACCGACAGGATCGTAATGAAAAACTGTTTTTT. V and J are TRBV11-2 and TRBJ1-4; TRBD1 is a possible D gene (6 bases). This CDR3 is built from 15 residues. The germline CDR1 and CDR2 sequences are SGHAT and FQNNGV. The ends were cut back, 5 bases at V and 4 bases at J, with 14 bases in the middle.

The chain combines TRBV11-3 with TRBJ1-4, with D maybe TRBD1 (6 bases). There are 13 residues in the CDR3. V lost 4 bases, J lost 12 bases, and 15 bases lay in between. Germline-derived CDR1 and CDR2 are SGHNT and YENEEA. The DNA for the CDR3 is TGTGCCAGCAGCTCCGGGGGGGCCGGGGAACTGTTTTTT. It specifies CASSSGGAGELFF.